This TCR beta chain was sequenced in a study of blood T cells in healthy people across ages (dated by TCRdb to between 2014 and 2016). At the level of the whole study: Template switching captured roughly one uniquely barcoded TCR beta cDNA molecule per two T cells in model experiments. To track age-related changes in TCR beta repertoire diversity, the study relied on deep sequencing normalized with unique cDNA molecular identifiers. Four age groups were formed from the donors: young (average about 16 years), middle-aged (roughly 38), aged (around 62) and long-lived (roughly 88). To avoid experimental bias, donors of different ages were distributed randomly across sequencing lanes. Using the same blood draw, the study looked at two additional independent replicas of 1 million unique cDNA reads for two donors, one aged 18 to 29 and the other aged 80 or older. Here is what the overall study found, with its caveats: Observed TCR beta diversity correlated strongly with the percentage of naive T cells measured by flow cytometry. Because donor CMV infection status was unknown, age-related changes in expanded clonotypes were potentially confounded. Compared with the aged group, the long-lived group had more naive CD4+ T cells, fewer expanded clones and increased TCR diversity, suggesting age selection. Estimates of total diversity based on one million sequenced T cells were regarded as lower bounds and as underestimates. Bulk unsorted PBMC profiling prevented conclusive comparison of naive and antigen-experienced compartments. As age increased, observed TCR beta diversity per million T cells dropped in a roughly linear way, and a significant reduction was already evident by age about 40.

The protocol used for the library was 5' RACE. The sequencer listed for this sample is Illumina HiSeq 2500. A second PCR of 7 to 11 cycles was performed with a sample-barcoded 5' primer and a J-beta primer mix. A template-switch 5' adaptor carrying 12 random nucleotides introduced a unique molecular identifier onto each TCR beta cDNA molecule. Each sample yielded at least 2.5 million CDR3-containing paired-end reads. All of the RNA was converted into first-strand cDNA using the Mint cDNA synthesis kit, with a TRBC-specific oligonucleotide serving as the primer. Following uracil-DNA glycosylase treatment, all cDNA underwent a first 18-cycle PCR with the universal primers M1SS and BC2_uni_R. In the source study's methods: For normalization, 1 million high-quality reads were randomly selected from each sample, with every read carrying a distinct molecular identifier. Instead of being binned into consensus sequences, reads that shared molecular identifiers were thrown out. CDR3 identification, clonotype clustering and error correction used MiTCR with a Q25 quality threshold and the strictest error-elimination algorithm. A nonparametric unseen species model with Euler transformation was used to estimate a lower bound on total TCR beta diversity. Starting from the raw public reads, TCRdb applied fastp trimming at Q25, assembled clones with MiXCR and retained in-frame beta chains. Rows with one shared CDR3 protein collapse into an entry with the most common genes and DNA. These V and J calls originate from TCRdb's pipeline instead of the authors' own analysis. For this sample there are about 640,000 distinct CDR3 sequences; 45% to 65% appear just once. The ten biggest clones cover about two fifths of the sample.

Notes on this clonotype: Its antigen is still unknown. Base qualities are not recorded, but no much larger clone differs from it by a single base.

Systemically healthy Caucasian individuals from Russia, around 38 in total and aged about 6 to 100 years, were included as donors. Each donor gave ten milliliters of peripheral blood, drawn into EDTA-treated Vacutainer tubes. Ficoll-Paque density-gradient centrifugation was used to isolate PBMCs, with at least 7 million per sample. Total RNA was extracted from PBMCs with Trizol reagent, with at least 6 micrograms obtained per sample. Naive CD45RAhigh/CD27high T cell percentages were measured by flow cytometry on a PBMC aliquot from every donor. Sequences were obtained from blood. The sequence was obtained from a man in his sixties in good health.

The CDR3 region reads CSPPPGLANIGQYF. The DNA sequence follows: TGCAGTCCACCGCCGGGACTAGCAAACATCGGGCAGTACTTC. The rearranged chain carries TRBV20-1 and TRBJ2-7; TRBD2 fits 9 bases in the junction. V ends up 8 bases short and J 9 bases short, with an unmatched junction base count of 17. From its cysteine to its phenylalanine, the CDR3 spans 14 amino acids. Only CDR3 DNA is held: 42 bases, read in frame from base 1. The germline V gene (reference sequence) yields DFQATT for CDR1 and SNEGSKA for CDR2.